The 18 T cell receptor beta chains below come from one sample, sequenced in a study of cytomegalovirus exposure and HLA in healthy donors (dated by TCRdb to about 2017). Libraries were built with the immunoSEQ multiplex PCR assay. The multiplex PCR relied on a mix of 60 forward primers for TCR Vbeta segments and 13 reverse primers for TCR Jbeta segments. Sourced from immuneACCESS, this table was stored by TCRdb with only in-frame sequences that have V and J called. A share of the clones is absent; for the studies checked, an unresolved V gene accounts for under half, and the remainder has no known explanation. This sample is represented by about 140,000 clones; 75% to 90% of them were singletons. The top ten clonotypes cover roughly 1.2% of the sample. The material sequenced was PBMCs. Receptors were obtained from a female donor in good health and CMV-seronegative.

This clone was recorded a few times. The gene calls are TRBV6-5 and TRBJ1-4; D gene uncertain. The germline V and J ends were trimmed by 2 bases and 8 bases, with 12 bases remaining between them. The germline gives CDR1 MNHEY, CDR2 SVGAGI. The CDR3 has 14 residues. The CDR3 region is CASSYGRHPEKLFF. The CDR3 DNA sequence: TGTGCCAGCAGTTACGGGCGACATCCCGAAAAACTGTTTTTT.

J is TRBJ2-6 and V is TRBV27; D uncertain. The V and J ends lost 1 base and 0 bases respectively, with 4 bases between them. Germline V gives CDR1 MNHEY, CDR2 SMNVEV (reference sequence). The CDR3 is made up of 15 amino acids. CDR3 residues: CASSLFSSGANVLTF. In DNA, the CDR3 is TGTGCCAGCAGTTTATTCAGCTCTGGGGCCAACGTCCTGACTTTC.

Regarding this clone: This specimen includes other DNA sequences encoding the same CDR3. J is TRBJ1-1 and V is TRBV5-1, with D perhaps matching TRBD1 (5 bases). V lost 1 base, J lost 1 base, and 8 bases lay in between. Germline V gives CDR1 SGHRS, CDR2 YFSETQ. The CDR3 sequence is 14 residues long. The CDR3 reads CASSLQGGNTEAFF. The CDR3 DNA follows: TGCGCCAGCAGCTTGCAGGGAGGGAACACTGAAGCTTTCTTT.

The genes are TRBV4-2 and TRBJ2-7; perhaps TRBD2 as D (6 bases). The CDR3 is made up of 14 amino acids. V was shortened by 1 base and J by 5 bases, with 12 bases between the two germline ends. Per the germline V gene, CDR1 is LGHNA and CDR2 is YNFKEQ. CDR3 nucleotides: TGTGCCAGCAGCCAAGTCGGGGGACGCGACGAGCAGTACTTC. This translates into CASSQVGGRDEQYF.

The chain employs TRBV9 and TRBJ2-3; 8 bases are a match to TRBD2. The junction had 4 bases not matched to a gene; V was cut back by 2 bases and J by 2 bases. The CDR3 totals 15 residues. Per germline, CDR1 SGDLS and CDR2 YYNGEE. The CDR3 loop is CASSVRTSLTDTQYF. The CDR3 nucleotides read TGTGCCAGCAGCGTGAGGACTAGCCTCACAGATACGCAGTATTTT.

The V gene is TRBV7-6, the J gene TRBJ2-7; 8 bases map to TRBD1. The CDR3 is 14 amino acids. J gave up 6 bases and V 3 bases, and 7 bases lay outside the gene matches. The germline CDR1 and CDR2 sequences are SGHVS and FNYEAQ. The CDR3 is CASSFGGQAAEQYF. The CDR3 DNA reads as TGTGCCAGCAGCTTTGGGGGACAGGCGGCCGAGCAGTACTTC.

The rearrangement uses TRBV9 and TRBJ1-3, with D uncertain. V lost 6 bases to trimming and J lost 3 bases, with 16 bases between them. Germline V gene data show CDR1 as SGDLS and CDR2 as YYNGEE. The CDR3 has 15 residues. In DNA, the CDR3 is TGTGCCAGCACCACTCCACGGTCGGGTGGAAACACCATATATTTT. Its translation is CASTTPRSGGNTIYF. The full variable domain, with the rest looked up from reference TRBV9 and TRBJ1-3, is DSGVTQTPKHLITATGQRVTLRCSPRSGDLSVYWYQQSLDQGLQFLIQYYNGEERAKGNILERFSAQQFPDLHSELNLSSLELGDSALYFCASTTPRSGGNTIYFGEGSWLTVV.

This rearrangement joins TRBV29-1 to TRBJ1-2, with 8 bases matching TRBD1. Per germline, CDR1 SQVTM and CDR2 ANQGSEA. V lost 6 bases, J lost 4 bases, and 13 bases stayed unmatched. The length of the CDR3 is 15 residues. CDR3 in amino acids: CSVTGEASPLYGYTF. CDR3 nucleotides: TGCAGCGTGACAGGGGAAGCCTCGCCCCTCTATGGCTACACCTTC.

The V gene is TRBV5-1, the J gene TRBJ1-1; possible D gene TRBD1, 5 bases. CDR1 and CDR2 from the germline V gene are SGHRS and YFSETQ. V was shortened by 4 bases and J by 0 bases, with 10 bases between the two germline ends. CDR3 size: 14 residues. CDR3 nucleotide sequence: TGCGCCAGCAGCCCCTTGACAGTGAACACTGAAGCTTTCTTT. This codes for CASSPLTVNTEAFF.

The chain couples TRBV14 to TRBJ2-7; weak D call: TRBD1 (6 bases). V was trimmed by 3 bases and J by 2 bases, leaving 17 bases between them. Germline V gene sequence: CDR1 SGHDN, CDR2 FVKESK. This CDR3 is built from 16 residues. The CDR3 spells CASSHEPLDRTYEQYF. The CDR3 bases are TGTGCCAGCAGCCACGAACCCCTGGACAGAACCTACGAGCAGTACTTC.

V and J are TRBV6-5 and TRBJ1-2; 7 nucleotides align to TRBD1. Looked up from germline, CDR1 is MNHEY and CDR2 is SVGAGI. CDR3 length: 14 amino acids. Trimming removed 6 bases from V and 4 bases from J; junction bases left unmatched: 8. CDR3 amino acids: CASSPNRGGYGYTF. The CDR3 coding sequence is TGTGCCAGCAGCCCCAACAGGGGTGGCTATGGCTACACCTTC.

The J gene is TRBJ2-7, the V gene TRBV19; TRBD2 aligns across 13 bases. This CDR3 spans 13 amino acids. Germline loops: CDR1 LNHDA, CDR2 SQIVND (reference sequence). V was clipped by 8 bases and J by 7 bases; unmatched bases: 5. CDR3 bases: TGTGCCAGTCGACTAGCGGGAGGAGAGGAGCAGTACTTC. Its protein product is CASRLAGGEEQYF.

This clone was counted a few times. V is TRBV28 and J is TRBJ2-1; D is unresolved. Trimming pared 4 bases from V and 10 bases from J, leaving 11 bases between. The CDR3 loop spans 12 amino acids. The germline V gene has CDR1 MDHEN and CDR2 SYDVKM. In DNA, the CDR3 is TGTGCCAGCAGTTCCCTTGCGAGGGAGCAGTTCTTC. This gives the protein CASSSLAREQFF.

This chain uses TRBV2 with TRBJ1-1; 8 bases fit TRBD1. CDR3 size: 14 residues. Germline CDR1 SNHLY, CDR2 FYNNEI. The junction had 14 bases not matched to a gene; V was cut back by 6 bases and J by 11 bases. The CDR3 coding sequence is TGTGCCAGCAGGGTGGAGACAGGGGCCATTGTCGCTTTCTTT. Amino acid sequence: CASRVETGAIVAFF.

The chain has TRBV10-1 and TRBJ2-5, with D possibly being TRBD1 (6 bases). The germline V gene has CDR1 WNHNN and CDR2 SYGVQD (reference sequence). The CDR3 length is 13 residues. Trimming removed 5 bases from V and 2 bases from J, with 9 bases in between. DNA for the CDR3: TGCGCCAGCAGTAGACAGGTTCAAGAGACCCAGTACTTC. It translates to CASSRQVQETQYF.

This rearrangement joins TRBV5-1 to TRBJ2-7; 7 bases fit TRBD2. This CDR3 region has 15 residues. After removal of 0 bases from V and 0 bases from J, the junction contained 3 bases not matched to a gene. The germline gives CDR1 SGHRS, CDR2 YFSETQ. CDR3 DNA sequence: TGCGCCAGCAGCTTGGACGGGACTACCTCCTACGAGCAGTACTTC. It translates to CASSLDGTTSYEQYF.

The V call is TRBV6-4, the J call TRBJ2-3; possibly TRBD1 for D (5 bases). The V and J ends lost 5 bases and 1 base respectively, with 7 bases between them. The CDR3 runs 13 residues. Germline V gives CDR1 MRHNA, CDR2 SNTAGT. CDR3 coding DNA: TGTGCCAGCAGTTTAGGGGGCACAGATACGCAGTATTTT. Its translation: CASSLGGTDTQYF.

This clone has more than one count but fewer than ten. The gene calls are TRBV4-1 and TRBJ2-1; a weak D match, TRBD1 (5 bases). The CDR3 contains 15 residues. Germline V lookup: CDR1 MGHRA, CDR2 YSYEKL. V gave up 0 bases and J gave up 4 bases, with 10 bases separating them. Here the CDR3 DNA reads TGCGCCAGCAGCCAAGACAGGGTATCATACAATGAGCAGTTCTTC. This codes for CASSQDRVSYNEQFF.